This TCR beta chain emerged from a study of T cell responses to AZD1222 COVID-19 vaccine. Second-dose intervals near 4 or 12 weeks were combined. The study, taken as a whole, reports: Close to half of all spike-specific TCRs reportedly target regions of the variants that are unmutated. Receipt of two AZD1222 doses was followed by a rise in Spike-specific TCR breadth and depth. Researchers report vaccine-associated CD4 TCRs spanning spike, with dominance at 160-218 and 743-854.

This table comes from immunoSEQ multiplex PCR, and its TCRdb copy is limited to in-frame clones, with some not included. The table has roughly 120,000 clones, approximately 90% seen once; the top ten hold roughly 6.9%. Remarks on this clone: Its matching antigen is unknown.

CDR3 length equals 11 residues. V was cut by 5 bases and J by 6 bases, with 7 bases left in between. Germline V gene lookup returns CDR1 LNHDA and CDR2 SQIVND (reference sequence). J is TRBJ1-1 and V is TRBV19; D gene unclear. The receptor was derived from an adult who received the AZD1222 COVID-19 vaccine. The sample was peripheral blood, taken 28 days after the second AZD1222 dose. CDR3 region: CASSVGAEAFF. CDR3 bases: TGTGCCAGTAGTGTTGGGGCTGAAGCTTTCTTT.